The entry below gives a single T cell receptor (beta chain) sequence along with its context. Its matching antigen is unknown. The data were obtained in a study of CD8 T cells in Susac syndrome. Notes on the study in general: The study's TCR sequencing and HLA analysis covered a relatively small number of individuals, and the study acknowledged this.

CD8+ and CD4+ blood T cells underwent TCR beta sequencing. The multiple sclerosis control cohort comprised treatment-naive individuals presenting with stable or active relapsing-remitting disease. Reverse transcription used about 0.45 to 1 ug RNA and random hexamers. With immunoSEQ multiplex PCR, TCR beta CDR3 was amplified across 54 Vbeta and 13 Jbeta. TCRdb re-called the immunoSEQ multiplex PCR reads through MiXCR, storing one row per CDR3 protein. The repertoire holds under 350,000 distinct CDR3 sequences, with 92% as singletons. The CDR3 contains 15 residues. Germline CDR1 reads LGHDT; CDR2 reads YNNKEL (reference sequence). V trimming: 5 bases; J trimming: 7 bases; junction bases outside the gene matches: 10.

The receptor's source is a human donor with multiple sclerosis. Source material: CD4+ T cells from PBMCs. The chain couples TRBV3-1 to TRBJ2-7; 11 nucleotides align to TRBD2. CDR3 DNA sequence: TGTGCCAGCAGCTCGACTAGCGGGATGCTGGGTGAGCAGTACTTC. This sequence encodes CASSSTSGMLGEQYF.